The clone carrying this TCR beta chain was recorded a few times. What it recognizes is unknown. The data are from a study of T-cell reconstitution after alpha-beta-depleted transplantation in children. Study outcomes and limitations: T-cell numbers and diversity, one year after transplant, stemmed largely from T cells that were newly produced. By about two months after transplant, alpha-beta T cells reportedly arose from several hundred graft clones that had expanded.

The authors prepared the TCRbeta library with unique molecular identifiers. TCRdb independently ran MiXCR on the PCR reads; one entry per CDR3 protein. The sample lists approximately 80,000 distinct CDR3 sequences; 14% were seen once. Sequencing used PBMCs, mostly from graft donor cells, obtained 180 days after TCRalphabeta/CD19-depleted stem cell transplant. The clonotype comes from a male patient aged 2-15 years who had a stem cell transplant for acute lymphoblastic leukemia, so the T cells may come from the graft donor.

DNA of the CDR3: TGTGCCAGCAGCTTGGCGACTTACAATGAGCAGTTCTTC. Translated, it gives CASSLATYNEQFF. The chain links TRBV5-6 to TRBJ2-1, with D unclear. V lost 0 bases, J lost 4 bases, and 5 bases lay in between. The CDR3 spans 13 residues. CDR1 SGHDT and CDR2 YYEEEE come from the germline V gene.